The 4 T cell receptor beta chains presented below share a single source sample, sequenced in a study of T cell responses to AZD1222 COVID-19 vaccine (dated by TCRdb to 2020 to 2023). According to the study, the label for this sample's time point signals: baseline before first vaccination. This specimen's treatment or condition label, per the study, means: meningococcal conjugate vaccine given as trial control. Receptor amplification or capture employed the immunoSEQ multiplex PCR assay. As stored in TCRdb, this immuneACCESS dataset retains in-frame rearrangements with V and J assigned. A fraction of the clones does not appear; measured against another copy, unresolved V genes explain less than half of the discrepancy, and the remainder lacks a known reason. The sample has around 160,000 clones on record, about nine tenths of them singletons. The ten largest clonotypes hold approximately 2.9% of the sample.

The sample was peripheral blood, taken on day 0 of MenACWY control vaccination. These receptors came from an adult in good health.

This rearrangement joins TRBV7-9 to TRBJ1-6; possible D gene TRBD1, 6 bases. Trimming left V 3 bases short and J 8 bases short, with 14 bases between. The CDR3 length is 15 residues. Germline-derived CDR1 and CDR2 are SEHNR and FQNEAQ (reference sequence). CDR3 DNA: TGTGCCAGCAGCTTGAACAGGGCGGGCGATTCACCCCTCCACTTT. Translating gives CASSLNRAGDSPLHF. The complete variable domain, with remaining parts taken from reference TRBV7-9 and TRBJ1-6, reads DTGVSQNPRHKITKRGQNVTFRCDPISEHNRLYWYRQTLGQGPEFLTYFQNEAQLEKSRLLSDRFSAERPKGSFSTLEIQRTEQGDSAMYLCASSLNRAGDSPLHFGNGTRLTVT.

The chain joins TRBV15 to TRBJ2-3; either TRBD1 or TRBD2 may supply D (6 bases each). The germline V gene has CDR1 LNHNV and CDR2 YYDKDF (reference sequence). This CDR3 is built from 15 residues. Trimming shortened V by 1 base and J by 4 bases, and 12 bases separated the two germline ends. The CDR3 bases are TGTGCCACCAGCAGAGCTAGTAGGGGGGCAGATACGCAGTATTTT. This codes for CATSRASRGADTQYF.

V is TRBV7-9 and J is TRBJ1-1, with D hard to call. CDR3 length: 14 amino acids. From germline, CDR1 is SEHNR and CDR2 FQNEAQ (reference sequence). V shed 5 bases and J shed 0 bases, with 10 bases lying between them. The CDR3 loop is CASSRGDLNTEAFF. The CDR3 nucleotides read TGTGCCAGCAGCCGGGGAGACCTGAACACTGAAGCTTTCTTT.

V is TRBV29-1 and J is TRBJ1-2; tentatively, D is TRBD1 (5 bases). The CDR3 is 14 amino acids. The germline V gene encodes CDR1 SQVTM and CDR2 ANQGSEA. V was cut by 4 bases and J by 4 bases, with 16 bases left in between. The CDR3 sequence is CSVALWGDSYGYTF. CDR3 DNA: TGCAGCGTTGCGCTTTGGGGGGATTCCTATGGCTACACCTTC.